This entry lists 26 T cell receptor beta chains sequenced from one sample in a study of response to subunit inactivated influenza vaccine. TCRdb reanalysed the RT-PCR reads using MiXCR and keeps one entry per CDR3 protein. This sample has some 500,000 distinct CDR3 sequences, with 10% to 15% found just once. Sequences were derived from PBMCs from blood, sampled 40 to 50 days after vaccination. The source of these receptors is a man between 45 and 60 years old who received an inactivated influenza vaccine.

The V call is TRBV21-1, the J call TRBJ2-7; no check of the table's D call, TRBD2, against the DNA was made. TRBV21-1 is classified as a pseudogene. CDR3 length: 15 amino acids. CDR3 residues: CASSTTGLAGYEQYF. CDR3 nucleotide sequence: TGTGCCAGCAGCACAACGGGACTAGCGGGCTACGAGCAGTACTTC.

The chain carries TRBV28 and TRBJ2-7; D may be TRBD2 (5 bases). Trimming removed 4 bases from V and 3 bases from J, with 13 bases in between. The germline V gene has CDR1 MDHEN and CDR2 SYDVKM. The CDR3 is 14 amino acids. DNA for the CDR3: TGTGCCAGCAGTTCCCCCCGGGGTGTCTACGAGCAGTACTTC. This sequence encodes CASSSPRGVYEQYF.

Only a few counts were recorded for this clonotype. The chain recombines TRBV12-3 or TRBV12-4 with TRBJ2-6; D uncertain. The CDR3 extends over 13 amino acids. Trimming took 2 bases from V and 4 from J, leaving 3 bases between them. CDR3 sequence: CASSLRGANVLTF. The CDR3, as DNA: TGTGCCAGCAGTTTAAGGGGGGCCAACGTCCTGACTTTC.

The chain combines TRBV7-9 with TRBJ2-5; D possibly corresponds to TRBD2 (5 bases). The V and J ends lost 0 bases and 4 bases respectively, with 15 bases between them. CDR3 length: 16 residues. Germline V gene sequence: CDR1 SEHNR, CDR2 FQNEAQ (reference sequence). CDR3 region: CASSLALGLMGETQYF. CDR3 in DNA: TGTGCCAGCAGCTTAGCCCTAGGACTTATGGGAGAGACCCAGTACTTC.

This clonotype has more than one count but fewer than ten. This chain connects TRBV27 to TRBJ2-1; 10 nucleotides line up with TRBD1. V shed 3 bases and J 5 bases; nucleotides not matched to a gene: 7. Germline V gives CDR1 MNHEY, CDR2 SMNVEV (reference sequence). The CDR3 is 16 residues long. Here the CDR3 DNA reads TGTGCCAGCAGTTTTGGACCGGGACAGGGGCACAATGAGCAGTTCTTC. Translating gives CASSFGPGQGHNEQFF.

This clonotype was counted between two and nine times. V is TRBV25-1 and J is TRBJ2-7, with D possibly called TRBD1 or TRBD2 (5 bases each). The germline gives CDR1 MGHDK, CDR2 SYGVNS. This CDR3 region has 13 residues. V gave up 4 bases and J gave up 5 bases, with 12 bases separating them. This chain's CDR3 is CASSGHLGDEQYF. The CDR3 nucleotides are TGTGCCAGCAGTGGCCATTTGGGGGACGAGCAGTACTTC.

The J gene is TRBJ2-1, the V gene TRBV5-1, with TRBD1 as a possible D gene (5 bases). CDR1 and CDR2 (germline): SGHRS, YFSETQ. This CDR3 spans 15 amino acids. Trimming pared 1 base from V and 5 bases from J, leaving 13 bases between. CDR3 sequence (DNA): TGCGCCAGCAGCTTGCAGGGTACCGGCGACAATGAGCAGTTCTTC. It is translated as CASSLQGTGDNEQFF.

This chain connects TRBV18 to TRBJ2-1; 7 nucleotides match TRBD1. With 2 bases clipped from V and 9 bases from J, the junction kept 7 bases outside the gene matches. The CDR3 extends over 14 amino acids. The germline V gene encodes CDR1 KGHSH and CDR2 LQKENI. Here the CDR3 reads CASSPTTGFAEQFF. The CDR3 DNA reads as TGTGCCAGCTCACCAACGACAGGGTTTGCTGAGCAGTTCTTC. Looking up the rest from reference TRBV18 and TRBJ2-1 gives the full variable domain: NAGVMQNPRHLVRRRGQEARLRCSPMKGHSHVYWYRQLPEEGLKFMVYLQKENIIDESGMPKERFSAEFPKEGPSILRIQQVVRGDSAAYFCASSPTTGFAEQFFGPGTRLTVL.

The chain is built from TRBV6-5 and TRBJ2-2; no firm D call. V lost 0 bases to trimming and J lost 6 bases, with 5 bases between them. Germline CDR1 is MNHEY and CDR2 is SVGAGI. CDR3 length: 13 residues. CDR3 nucleotide sequence: TGTGCCAGCAGTTACTCGTCTCCCGGGGAGCTGTTTTTT. It yields the protein CASSYSSPGELFF.

This clonotype has more than one count but fewer than ten. V gene TRBV2 combines with J gene TRBJ2-1; 8 nucleotides line up with TRBD1. The CDR3 spans 13 residues. Trimming at V came to 7 bases and at J to 7 bases, leaving 6 bases not matched to a gene. Germline V gives CDR1 SNHLY, CDR2 FYNNEI. In DNA, the CDR3 is TGTGCCAGCACCAGGACAGGGATGAATGAGCAGTTCTTC. Translated, it gives CASTRTGMNEQFF.

The genes are TRBV19 and TRBJ2-7, with D uncertain. V gave up 8 bases and J gave up 2 bases, with 13 bases separating them. The CDR3 has 13 amino acids. In germline, CDR1 is LNHDA, CDR2 SQIVND (reference sequence). The DNA for the CDR3 is TGTGCCAGTGCCCGGACGGTTACCTACGAGCAGTACTTC. Translating it yields CASARTVTYEQYF.

CDR3 in DNA: TGCGCCAGCAGTCAATCGAGGGGGGGTGCTCAAGAGACCCAGTACTTC. It is translated as CASSQSRGGAQETQYF. The V and J genes are TRBV23-1 and TRBJ2-5, with D maybe TRBD2 (7 bases). TRBV23-1 is identified as an open reading frame with a role that is uncertain. This CDR3 contains 16 residues. V was shortened by 0 bases and J by 2 bases, with 13 bases between the two germline ends.

This clonotype appeared a few times. The CDR3 loop reads CEGHPPELPTDTQYF. The CDR3 nucleotides are TGTGAGGGACACCCCCCGGAGCTCCCCACAGATACGCAGTATTTT. V is TRBV7-2 and J is TRBJ2-3, with D possibly matching TRBD1 (6 bases). Germline values: CDR1 SGHTA, CDR2 FQGNSA. The CDR3 length is 15 residues.

This clonotype was picked up a small number of times. The V and J genes are TRBV20-1 and TRBJ2-7; D gene uncertain. CDR3 size: 11 residues. Germline V gene sequence: CDR1 DFQATT, CDR2 SNEGSKA (reference sequence). V was cut by 6 bases and J by 4 bases, with 10 bases left in between. CDR3 loop: CSAAGEYEQYF. In nucleotides, the CDR3 is TGCAGTGCCGCTGGAGAGTACGAGCAGTACTTC.

The chain joins TRBV5-1 to TRBJ2-5, with D possibly called TRBD1 or TRBD2 (5 bases each). Germline lookup yields CDR1 SGHRS and CDR2 YFSETQ. V was shortened by 2 bases and J by 5 bases, with 13 bases between the two germline ends. CDR3 length: 14 amino acids. CDR3 bases: TGCGCCAGCAGCTTAGAGGGGTGGTCGGAGACCCAGTACTTC. Translation: CASSLEGWSETQYF.

The rearrangement joins TRBV4-1 to TRBJ2-1, with TRBD2 as a possible D gene (7 bases). Trimming took 4 bases from V and 5 from J, leaving 15 bases between them. From germline, CDR1 is MGHRA and CDR2 YSYEKL. The CDR3 spans 15 residues. The CDR3 is CASSPQGRGNNEQFF. The CDR3 DNA reads as TGCGCCAGCAGCCCGCAGGGGAGGGGCAACAATGAGCAGTTCTTC.

This clonotype was seen a few times. This chain joins TRBV12-3 or TRBV12-4 and TRBJ2-2, with 8 bases matching TRBD1. The CDR3 length is 15 residues. V lost 6 bases to trimming and J lost 0 bases; unmatched junction nucleotides: 3. CDR3 sequence (DNA): TGTGCCAGCAGGAAGACAGGGGCGAACACCGGGGAGCTGTTTTTT. Translated: CASRKTGANTGELFF.

This clonotype was seen more than once but under ten times. The chain uses TRBV12-3 or TRBV12-4 and TRBJ1-2, with TRBD1 matching over 8 bases. J gave up 1 base and V 6 bases, and 7 bases lay outside the gene matches. This CDR3 contains 15 residues. The CDR3 sequence is CASRATGGSNYGYTF. The CDR3 nucleotides read TGTGCCAGCAGAGCAACAGGGGGGAGTAACTATGGCTACACCTTC.

In its sample, this clonotype was seen once. The V gene is TRBV9, the J gene TRBJ2-5; D is possibly TRBD2 (5 bases). CDR1 is SGDLS, CDR2 YYNGEE, per germline. V was cut by 3 bases and J by 4 bases, with 7 bases left in between. The CDR3 consists of 12 residues. As DNA, the CDR3 is TGTGCCAGCAGCGGGACTGGAGAGACCCAGTACTTC. It yields the protein CASSGTGETQYF.

This clonotype turned up a few times. The chain recombines TRBV12-3 or TRBV12-4 with TRBJ2-7, with 7 bases lining up with TRBD1. This CDR3 has 14 residues. J was trimmed by 4 bases and V by 6 bases; bases with no gene match: 9. In DNA form, the CDR3 reads TGTGCCAGCAGCCAAGGGACAGCAAGTTACGAGCAGTACTTC. This encodes CASSQGTASYEQYF.

The rearrangement joins TRBV20-1 to TRBJ2-1, with 14 bases fitting TRBD2. Germline trimming cut 7 bases from V and 7 bases from J; bases unmatched to any gene: 9. The germline V gene encodes CDR1 DFQATT and CDR2 SNEGSKA (reference sequence). The CDR3 is 15 residues long. The CDR3, as DNA: TGCAGTGATGGGAGACTAGCGGGAGGGGTTAATGAGCAGTTCTTC. Its protein product is CSDGRLAGGVNEQFF.

With regard to this clonotype: It may be a read error: a sequence one base away is much more abundant. V and J are TRBV7-6 and TRBJ2-1; D uncertain. This CDR3 is built from 17 residues. Trimming took 5 bases from V and 2 from J, leaving 19 bases between them. Germline assignment: CDR1 SGHVS and CDR2 FNYEAQ. This CDR3 reads CASSPQLGPLAYNEQFF. CDR3 DNA sequence: TGTGCCAGCAGCCCGCAATTAGGGCCCCTTGCCTACAATGAGCAGTTCTTC.

The chain uses TRBV20-1 and TRBJ2-1; 12 nucleotides line up with TRBD2. The CDR3 runs to 15 residues. Germline trimming cut 4 bases from V and 3 bases from J; bases unmatched to any gene: 4. The V gene's germline CDR1 is DFQATT and CDR2 SNEGSKA (reference sequence). The CDR3 protein is CSAITSGRNYNEQFF. CDR3 DNA sequence: TGCAGTGCTATAACTAGCGGGAGGAACTACAATGAGCAGTTCTTC.

There are many counts of this clonotype. V gene TRBV10-3 combines with J gene TRBJ1-2, with D perhaps TRBD1 (5 bases). Germline CDR1 reads ENHRY; CDR2 reads SYGVKD. The CDR3 is made up of 13 amino acids. V lost 6 bases to trimming and J lost 3 bases, with 11 bases between them. The chain's CDR3 is CAIRKDTDYGYTF. Written as DNA, the CDR3 is TGTGCCATCAGGAAGGACACAGACTATGGCTACACCTTC.

This clonotype has a handful of counts. The V gene is TRBV7-2, the J gene TRBJ2-3; the D gene is possibly TRBD1 (6 bases). The V end lost 5 bases, the J end lost 2 bases, and 11 bases lay between the germline ends. The CDR3 totals 14 residues. In germline, CDR1 is SGHTA, CDR2 FQGNSA. The CDR3 loop is CASSTDRATDTQYF. In DNA form, the CDR3 reads TGTGCCAGCAGCACGGACAGAGCCACAGATACGCAGTATTTT.

The rearrangement links TRBV7-2 to TRBJ2-6; 7 nucleotides align to TRBD1. The germline gives CDR1 SGHTA, CDR2 FQGNSA. The CDR3 length is 15 residues. V gave up 5 bases and J gave up 2 bases; unmatched junction bases: 3. This CDR3 is CASSGDRAGANVLTF. As DNA, the CDR3 is TGTGCCAGCAGCGGCGACAGGGCTGGGGCCAACGTCCTGACTTTC.